The source of this T cell receptor beta chain is a study of human T cells and chemical hapten exposure. Time point indicated: patch test 1, 2 weeks after DPC sensitization. Described treatment: therapeutic diphenylcyclopropenone sensitization with weekly scalp DPC. A word on this clonotype: The antigen is unknown.

Overall study findings and caveats: DPC sensitization produced no change in TCRs with frequency above 1 in 1000.

Unique molecular identifiers were linked by the library to individual cDNA molecules. TCRdb re-called the RACE reads with MiXCR, one entry per CDR3 protein. This table holds under 450,000 distinct CDR3 sequences, approximately 5.1% found once. There are 15 residues in the CDR3. V was trimmed by 5 bases and J by 2 bases, leaving 10 bases between them. The germline V gene has CDR1 SEHNR and CDR2 FQNEAQ (reference sequence). The TCR was taken from a woman in her forties or fifties with alopecia areata. Some clones in this sample may be carry-over from other donors' samples. The specimen comprised whole blood, sampled in connection with sensitization to the hapten diphenylcyclopropenone (DPC). The chain uses TRBV7-9 and TRBJ2-6, with a possible D match to TRBD2 (6 bases). The CDR3 DNA sequence: TGTGCCAGCAGCAGGGAGGTAGCTGGGGCCAACGTCCTGACTTTC. This encodes CASSREVAGANVLTF.